A selection of T cell receptor beta chains follows, all from one sample in a study of radiation and T cells in renal cell carcinoma. The method was immunoSEQ multiplex PCR; TCRdb's version includes in-frame clones alone and lacks a portion of them. The data hold 120,000 or so clones, with roughly four fifths observed a single time. The specimen comprised blood, sampled from a patient whose treatment included radiotherapy and nephrectomy. Every receptor here comes from a man aged 50 or older with renal cell carcinoma. CDR3s include the opening cysteine and the closing phenylalanine or tryptophan. The D gene is left open where the match is weak. Clone size, where shown, is once, few, many, or a class for clones that have expanded.

-,TRBJ2-5,TRBV10-1,-,TGCGCCAGCAGTGATACTTATTGGACTCCTGGGGTAGGGGAGACCCAGTACTTC,CASSDTYWTPGVGETQYF
-,TRBJ1-3,TRBV9,-,TGTGCCAGCAGCGCTCATATGGGGACGTCGGGAAACACCATATATTTT,CASSAHMGTSGNTIYF
-,TRBJ2-2,TRBV5-1,-,TGCGCCAGCAGATACGGGGGTCGAGGATCCGGGGAGCTGTTTTTT,CASRYGGRGSGELFF
few,TRBJ1-6,TRBV7-3,-,TGTGCCAGCAGCCCAGTGGCGTGGGCGGTGAATAATTCACCCCTCCACTTT,CASSPVAWAVNNSPLHF
-,TRBJ1-4,TRBV5-5,-,TGTGCCAGCAGCTTGTCTGGGGGCTCGATCAATGAAAAACTGTTTTTT,CASSLSGGSINEKLFF
many,TRBJ2-1,TRBV1,-,TGCACCAGCAGCCCCAGGGGTCATGAGCAGTTCTTC,CTSSPRGHEQFF
-,TRBJ2-3,TRBV2,TRBD2,TGTGCCAGCAGTGACCGGACTAGCGGGAGGATCTCAGATACGCAGTATTTT,CASSDRTSGRISDTQYF
-,TRBJ2-7,TRBV6-6,-,TGTGCCAGCAGTTACTCAGTGACGGCCAACTACGAGCAGTACTTC,CASSYSVTANYEQYF
-,TRBJ1-1,TRBV5-1,-,TGCGCCAGCAGCTCCTACAGGGCCGCGAACACTGAAGCTTTCTTT,CASSSYRAANTEAFF
few,TRBJ1-2,TRBV5-1,-,TGCGCCAGCAGCTTGTCCGCGTTCGGTGGCTACACCTTC,CASSLSAFGGYTF
once,TRBJ2-1,TRBV6-1,-,TGTGCCAGCAGTGAATGGGCTGGACAGTTCAATGAGCAGTTCTTC,CASSEWAGQFNEQFF
once,TRBJ2-7,TRBV5-1,-,TGCGCCAGCAGCTTGAACAGGAGAAACGAGCAGTACTTC,CASSLNRRNEQYF
-,TRBJ2-1,TRBV5-1,-,TGCGCCAGCAGCTTCGGGATCAGCTCCTACAATGAGCAGTTCTTC,CASSFGISSYNEQFF
once,TRBJ2-5,TRBV7-9,TRBD2,TGTGCCAGCACCCTAGCGGGGGGAGAGACCCAGTACTTC,CASTLAGGETQYF
few,TRBJ1-5,TRBV6-5,-,TGTGCCAGCAGCGACGGGGTAGGCAATCAGCCCCAGCATTTT,CASSDGVGNQPQHF
-,TRBJ2-7,TRBV19,-,TGTGCCAGTAGTATAGAATCACAGCTCTCCTACGAGCAGTACTTC,CASSIESQLSYEQYF
once,TRBJ1-1,TRBV5-1,-,TGCGCCAGCAGCTTGGTCGACACTGAAGCTTTCTTT,CASSLVDTEAFF
-,TRBJ2-3,TRBV5-1,-,TGCGCCAGCGGAACCGGGACACAAGGCACAGATACGCAGTATTTT,CASGTGTQGTDTQYF
once,TRBJ2-5,TRBV9,TRBD2,TGTGCCAGCAGCGAATATAGCGGGAGGATGGCAGAGACCCAGTACTTC,CASSEYSGRMAETQYF
-,TRBJ2-7,TRBV28,TRBD2,TGTGCCAGCAGGAAGACCGGACTAGGGCACGAGCAGTACTTC,CASRKTGLGHEQYF
-,TRBJ2-3,TRBV9,-,TGTGCCAGCAGCGTAGGGGTCGGCCGCGATACGCAGTATTTT,CASSVGVGRDTQYF
-,TRBJ2-3,TRBV5-4,-,TGTGCCAGCAGCCTCGGGACAATCACAGATACGCAGTATTTT,CASSLGTITDTQYF
-,TRBJ2-3,TRBV7-9,TRBD2,TGTGCCTGTAACGGGGGGGCCACAGATACGCAGTATTTT,CACNGGATDTQYF